The 10 T cell receptor beta chains reported below all come from one sample, sequenced in a study of cytomegalovirus exposure and HLA in healthy donors. PCR amplification relied on 60 Vbeta primers (plus 13 Jbeta primers). Profiling relied on immunoSEQ multiplex PCR, and the TCRdb table lists in-frame clones only, not all of them. The sample records some 110,000 clones, 75% to 90% being singletons. Sample: PBMCs. These receptors were collected from a man aged 30-40 years in good health and CMV-seropositive.

V is TRBV7-9 and J is TRBJ2-3, with 7 bases matching TRBD2. V was pared by 4 bases and J by 10 bases, with 11 bases of the junction left unmatched. This CDR3 spans 14 amino acids. Germline CDR1 and CDR2: SEHNR and FQNEAQ (reference sequence). CDR3 sequence (DNA): TGTGCCAGCAGCTCGTCGAGCGGGGATGGTTCGCAGTATTTT. Its protein product is CASSSSSGDGSQYF.

The gene calls are TRBV6-1 and TRBJ1-1; a possible D gene is TRBD1 (5 bases). V shed 7 bases and J shed 5 bases, with 14 bases lying between them. Germline V gene sequence: CDR1 MNHNS, CDR2 SASEGT. CDR3 length: 13 residues. DNA for the CDR3: TGTGCCAGCAATACCGCAGGGCGAACTGAAGCTTTCTTT. Its protein is CASNTAGRTEAFF.

V is TRBV7-2 and J is TRBJ2-5, with D possibly matching TRBD2 (7 bases). The CDR3 has 16 residues. V shed 1 base and J shed 0 bases, with 12 bases lying between them. The germline CDR1 and CDR2 sequences are SGHTA and FQGNSA. In nucleotides, the CDR3 is TGTGCCAGCAGCTTAGAGGGGGGGGGATACCAAGAGACCCAGTACTTC. Residues: CASSLEGGGYQETQYF.

The CDR3 reads CASRPQGPQTGNTIYF. In DNA, the CDR3 is TGTGCCAGCAGACCCCAGGGGCCTCAGACGGGAAACACCATATATTTT. The chain uses TRBV11-2 and TRBJ1-3; D possibly corresponds to TRBD1 (6 bases). The ends were cut back, 6 bases at V and 4 bases at J, with 19 bases in the middle. CDR3 length: 16 residues. Germline V gene lookup returns CDR1 SGHAT and CDR2 FQNNGV.

The J gene is TRBJ2-1, the V gene TRBV5-6, with D perhaps TRBD2 (5 bases). The CDR3 covers 15 residues. CDR1 and CDR2 (germline): SGHDT, YYEEEE. Trimming removed 1 base at V and 5 bases at J, with 13 bases between. This chain's CDR3 is CASSLRGTTNNEQFF. CDR3 nucleotide sequence: TGTGCCAGCAGCTTGCGGGGAACAACGAACAATGAGCAGTTCTTC. Full variable domain (outside the CDR3, taken from reference TRBV5-6 and TRBJ2-1): DAGVTQSPTHLIKTRGQQVTLRCSPKSGHDTVSWYQQALGQGPQFIFQYYEEEERQRGNFPDRFSGHQFPNYSSELNVNALLLGDSALYLCASSLRGTTNNEQFFGPGTRLTVL.

This chain connects TRBV28 to TRBJ2-7; D is possibly TRBD1 (5 bases). From germline, CDR1 is MDHEN and CDR2 SYDVKM. The length of the CDR3 is 13 residues. The V gene lost 7 bases and the J gene lost 0 bases, with 10 bases spanning the gap. CDR3 in DNA: TGTGCCAGCATTACAGGAAGCTCCTACGAGCAGTACTTC. This translates into CASITGSSYEQYF.

This clone was found a few times. V gene TRBV2 combines with J gene TRBJ1-1; 10 bases agree with TRBD1. V shed 6 bases, J shed 10 bases, and the junction held 5 bases outside the gene matches. CDR1 and CDR2 (germline): SNHLY, FYNNEI. This CDR3 has 12 residues. CDR3 coding DNA: TGTGCCAGCAGCGGGACAGGGGAAGGAGCTTTCTTT. Its protein is CASSGTGEGAFF.

The V and J genes are TRBV5-1 and TRBJ1-1; D is possibly TRBD1 (6 bases). The V gene lost 7 bases and the J gene lost 0 bases, with 10 bases spanning the gap. Germline-derived CDR1 and CDR2 are SGHRS and YFSETQ. This CDR3 is 13 amino acids long. In nucleotides, the CDR3 is TGCGCCAGCGGGGACACAATGAACACTGAAGCTTTCTTT. This codes for CASGDTMNTEAFF.

This clone has only a few counts. The chain uses TRBV10-3 and TRBJ2-5; 10 positions match TRBD1. The germline V gene has CDR1 ENHRY and CDR2 SYGVKD. The ends lost 6 bases at V and 2 bases at J; junction bases unmatched: 9. CDR3 length equals 16 residues. The CDR3 here is CAIRRGDRGLQETQYF. CDR3 DNA sequence: TGTGCCATCAGAAGGGGAGACAGGGGGCTTCAAGAGACCCAGTACTTC.

This clone was recorded a few times. The chain joins TRBV28 to TRBJ2-6; D possibly corresponds to TRBD1 (5 bases). Germline lookup yields CDR1 MDHEN and CDR2 SYDVKM. V gave up 10 bases and J gave up 4 bases, with 23 bases separating them. CDR3 size: 17 residues. CDR3 residues: CATNHRGRRRGANVLTF. Here the CDR3 DNA reads TGTGCCACCAATCATAGGGGCCGCCGCAGAGGGGCCAACGTCCTGACTTTC.